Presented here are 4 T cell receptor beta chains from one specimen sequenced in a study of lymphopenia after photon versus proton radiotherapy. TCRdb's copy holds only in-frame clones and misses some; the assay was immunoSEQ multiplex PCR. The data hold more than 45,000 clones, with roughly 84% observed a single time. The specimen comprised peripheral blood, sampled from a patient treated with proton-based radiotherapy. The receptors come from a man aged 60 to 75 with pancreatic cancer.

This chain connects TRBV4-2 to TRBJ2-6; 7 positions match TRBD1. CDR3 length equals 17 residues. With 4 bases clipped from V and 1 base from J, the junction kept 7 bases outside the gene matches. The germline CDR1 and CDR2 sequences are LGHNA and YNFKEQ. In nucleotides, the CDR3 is TGTGCCAGCAGCCTCGGGACAGTTTCATCTGGGGCCAACGTCCTGACTTTC. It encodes CASSLGTVSSGANVLTF.

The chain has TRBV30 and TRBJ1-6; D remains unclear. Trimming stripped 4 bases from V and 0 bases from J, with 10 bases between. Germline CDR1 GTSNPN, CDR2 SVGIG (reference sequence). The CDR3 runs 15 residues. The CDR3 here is CAWIRYGSYNSPLHF. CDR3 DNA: TGTGCCTGGATTCGTTACGGCTCCTATAATTCACCCCTCCACTTT. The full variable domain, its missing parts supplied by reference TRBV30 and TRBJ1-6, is SQTIHQWPATLVQPVGSPLSLECTVEGTSNPNLYWYRQAAGRGLQLLFYSVGIGQISSEVPQNLSASRPQDRQFILSSKKLLLSDSGFYLCAWIRYGSYNSPLHFGNGTRLTVT.

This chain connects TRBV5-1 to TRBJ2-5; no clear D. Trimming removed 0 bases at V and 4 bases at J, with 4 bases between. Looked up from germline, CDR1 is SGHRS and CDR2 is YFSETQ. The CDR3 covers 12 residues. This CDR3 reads CASSLEGETQYF. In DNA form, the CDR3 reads TGCGCCAGCAGCTTGGAGGGAGAGACCCAGTACTTC. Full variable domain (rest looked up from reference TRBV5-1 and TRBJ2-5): KAGVTQTPRYLIKTRGQQVTLSCSPISGHRSVSWYQQTPGQGLQFLFEYFSETQRNKGNFPGRFSGRQFSNSRSEMNVSTLELGDSALYLCASSLEGETQYFGPGTRLLVL.

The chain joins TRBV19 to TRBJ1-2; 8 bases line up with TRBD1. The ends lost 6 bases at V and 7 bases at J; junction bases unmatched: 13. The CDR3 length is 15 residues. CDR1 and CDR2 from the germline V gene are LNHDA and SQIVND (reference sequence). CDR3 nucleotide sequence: TGTGCCAGTAGCAGCGGGACAGGAATATTGGCTGGCTACACCTTC. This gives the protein CASSSGTGILAGYTF.